This TCR beta chain was identified during a study of blood T cell repertoires in COVID-19. Produced via immunoSEQ multiplex PCR; TCRdb's table is partial and in-frame only. Of hundreds of thousands of clones in the sample, about 90% were seen once. The CDR3 spans 15 residues. Trimming removed 4 bases from V and 9 bases from J; junction bases left unmatched: 8. Germline CDR1 and CDR2: SGHRS and YFSETQ. The rearrangement uses TRBV5-1 and TRBJ2-1; 12 bases fit TRBD1. Sequencing was done on a sample of peripheral blood. The receptor was isolated from a man between 18 and 29 years old with COVID-19, enrolled during active disease. This CDR3 reads CASSLGTGGYGEQFF. CDR3 sequence (DNA): TGCGCCAGCAGCCTCGGGACAGGGGGCTATGGTGAGCAGTTCTTC.